The present T cell receptor (beta chain) was sequenced within a study of blood T cell repertoires in COVID-19. The CDR3 has 14 residues. The junction had 3 bases not matched to a gene; V was cut back by 4 bases and J by 2 bases. Germline-derived CDR1 and CDR2 are MDHEN and SYDVKM. Clones were sequenced by immunoSEQ multiplex PCR, and TCRdb holds only the in-frame ones, with some missing. The sample yields 140,000 to 150,000 clones, 81% seen once. This clone was detected ten times or more. The specimen sequenced was peripheral blood. The gene calls are TRBV28 and TRBJ2-5, with TRBD2 matching 8 bases. The sequence derives from a human donor in a cohort sampled during active COVID-19. Here the CDR3 reads CASSYSSGQETQYF. CDR3 sequence (DNA): TGTGCCAGCAGTTACTCTAGCGGGCAAGAGACCCAGTACTTC.